The 11 T cell receptor beta chains presented below share a single source sample, sequenced in a study of cytomegalovirus exposure and HLA in healthy donors. Researchers ran the PCR with 60 Vbeta and 13 Jbeta primers. Generated by immunoSEQ multiplex PCR, the TCRdb table keeps only in-frame clones and is missing some. The data contain 130,000 to 150,000 clones, almost 80% of them singletons. The sample consisted of PBMCs. The receptors derive from a woman in her twenties or thirties in good health and CMV-seronegative.

This clone was detected a few times. The chain is built from TRBV5-1 and TRBJ2-7; D is uncertain. Trimming took off 0 bases at V and 0 bases at J, with 7 bases between the two ends. Germline values: CDR1 SGHRS, CDR2 YFSETQ. This CDR3 spans 14 amino acids. The CDR3 reads CASSLAVFSYEQYF. Here the CDR3 DNA reads TGCGCCAGCAGCTTGGCGGTATTCTCCTACGAGCAGTACTTC.

The genes are TRBV28 and TRBJ1-2; D might be TRBD1 (5 bases). Germline CDR1 and CDR2: MDHEN and SYDVKM. Trimming left V 3 bases short and J 8 bases short, with 13 bases between. This CDR3 is 13 amino acids long. The CDR3 here is CASSLTEIWGYTF. The CDR3 DNA reads as TGTGCCAGCAGTTTGACAGAGATTTGGGGCTACACCTTC.

V usage is TRBV7-3 and J usage is TRBJ1-2; 7 bases fit TRBD1. V lost 5 bases, J lost 4 bases, and 7 bases stayed unmatched. Germline V lookup: CDR1 SGHTA, CDR2 FQGTGA. The CDR3 covers 14 residues. This CDR3 reads CASSPGGRGYGYTF. The CDR3 nucleotides read TGTGCCAGCAGCCCAGGGGGTAGGGGCTATGGCTACACCTTC. Drawing the rest from reference TRBV7-3 and TRBJ1-2, the complete variable domain is GAGVSQTPSNKVTEKGKYVELRCDPISGHTALYWYRQSLGQGPEFLIYFQGTGAADDSGLPNDRFFAVRPEGSVSTLKIQRTERGDSAVYLCASSPGGRGYGYTFGSGTRLTVV.

The chain recombines TRBV9 with TRBJ2-5; 7 bases match TRBD1. Per germline, CDR1 SGDLS and CDR2 YYNGEE. CDR3 size: 15 residues. Trimming removed 3 bases from V and 1 base from J; junction bases left unmatched: 6. CDR3 in DNA: TGTGCCAGCAGCGGATTCGGACAGGCCCAAGAGACCCAGTACTTC. Protein: CASSGFGQAQETQYF.

This clone was counted a few times. The chain links TRBV6-5 to TRBJ1-1; D is uncertain. Germline V gene data show CDR1 as MNHEY and CDR2 as SVGAGI. Trimming pared 0 bases from V and 4 bases from J, leaving 9 bases between. The CDR3 length is 14 residues. CDR3 nucleotide sequence: TGTGCCAGCAGTTACTCACTGGGCCGCACTGAAGCTTTCTTT. Its translation: CASSYSLGRTEAFF.

The gene calls are TRBV19 and TRBJ2-3; TRBD1 might be the D (5 bases). CDR1 is LNHDA, CDR2 SQIVND, per germline (reference sequence). V lost 7 bases, J lost 2 bases, and 10 bases lay in between. The CDR3 spans 13 residues. In nucleotides, the CDR3 is TGTGCCAGTACCGCGACAGTCACAGATACGCAGTATTTT. Its translation is CASTATVTDTQYF. The full variable domain, with the rest looked up from reference TRBV19 and TRBJ2-3, is DGGITQSPKYLFRKEGQNVTLSCEQNLNHDAMYWYRQDPGQGLRLIYYSQIVNDFQKGDIAEGYSVSREKKESFPLTVTSAQKNPTAFYLCASTATVTDTQYFGPGTRLTVL.

The chain recombines TRBV6-5 with TRBJ1-5; no clear D gene. V was shortened by 6 bases and J by 6 bases, with 15 bases between the two germline ends. CDR3 length: 14 residues. Looked up from germline, CDR1 is MNHEY and CDR2 is SVGAGI. This CDR3 reads CASSPLGRGQPQHF. In DNA form, the CDR3 reads TGTGCCAGCAGCCCGCTCGGACGGGGTCAGCCCCAGCATTTT.

The chain uses TRBV6-6 and TRBJ2-5; 9 bases map to TRBD1. Near its end, the DNA agrees better with TRBJ2-7, so the J call may be wrong. The CDR3 loop spans 14 amino acids. CDR1 is MNHNY, CDR2 SVGAGI, per germline (reference sequence). Here the CDR3 reads CASRDRGRSYEQYF. The CDR3 nucleotides are TGTGCCAGCAGGGACAGGGGTCGCTCCTACGAGCAGTACTTC.

V and J are TRBV7-9 and TRBJ1-5, with 8 bases that match TRBD1. The germline V gene encodes CDR1 SEHNR and CDR2 FQNEAQ (reference sequence). The V gene end was trimmed by 5 bases and the J gene end by 1 base; junction bases not matched to a gene: 10. The CDR3 has 17 amino acids. The CDR3 region is CASSTYLTGGSNQPQHF. The CDR3 nucleotides read TGTGCCAGCAGCACGTATCTAACAGGGGGAAGCAATCAGCCCCAGCATTTT.

The DNA of the CDR3 is TGTGCCAGCAGTGACGCCGGGACACAGCCCCAGCATTTT. Translation: CASSDAGTQPQHF. This rearrangement joins TRBV6-1 to TRBJ1-5; perhaps TRBD1 as D (6 bases). Trimming removed 3 bases at V and 7 bases at J, with 10 bases between. The CDR3 contains 13 residues. The germline V gene encodes CDR1 MNHNS and CDR2 SASEGT.

The chain links TRBV27 to TRBJ2-1; TRBD2 agrees at 12 bases. V was clipped by 5 bases and J by 6 bases; unmatched bases: 11. The CDR3 has 17 amino acids. Germline CDR1 reads MNHEY; CDR2 reads SMNVEV (reference sequence). CDR3: CASSPRHKGLAGNEQFF. The DNA for the CDR3 is TGTGCCAGCAGTCCGAGACACAAGGGACTAGCGGGCAATGAGCAGTTCTTC.